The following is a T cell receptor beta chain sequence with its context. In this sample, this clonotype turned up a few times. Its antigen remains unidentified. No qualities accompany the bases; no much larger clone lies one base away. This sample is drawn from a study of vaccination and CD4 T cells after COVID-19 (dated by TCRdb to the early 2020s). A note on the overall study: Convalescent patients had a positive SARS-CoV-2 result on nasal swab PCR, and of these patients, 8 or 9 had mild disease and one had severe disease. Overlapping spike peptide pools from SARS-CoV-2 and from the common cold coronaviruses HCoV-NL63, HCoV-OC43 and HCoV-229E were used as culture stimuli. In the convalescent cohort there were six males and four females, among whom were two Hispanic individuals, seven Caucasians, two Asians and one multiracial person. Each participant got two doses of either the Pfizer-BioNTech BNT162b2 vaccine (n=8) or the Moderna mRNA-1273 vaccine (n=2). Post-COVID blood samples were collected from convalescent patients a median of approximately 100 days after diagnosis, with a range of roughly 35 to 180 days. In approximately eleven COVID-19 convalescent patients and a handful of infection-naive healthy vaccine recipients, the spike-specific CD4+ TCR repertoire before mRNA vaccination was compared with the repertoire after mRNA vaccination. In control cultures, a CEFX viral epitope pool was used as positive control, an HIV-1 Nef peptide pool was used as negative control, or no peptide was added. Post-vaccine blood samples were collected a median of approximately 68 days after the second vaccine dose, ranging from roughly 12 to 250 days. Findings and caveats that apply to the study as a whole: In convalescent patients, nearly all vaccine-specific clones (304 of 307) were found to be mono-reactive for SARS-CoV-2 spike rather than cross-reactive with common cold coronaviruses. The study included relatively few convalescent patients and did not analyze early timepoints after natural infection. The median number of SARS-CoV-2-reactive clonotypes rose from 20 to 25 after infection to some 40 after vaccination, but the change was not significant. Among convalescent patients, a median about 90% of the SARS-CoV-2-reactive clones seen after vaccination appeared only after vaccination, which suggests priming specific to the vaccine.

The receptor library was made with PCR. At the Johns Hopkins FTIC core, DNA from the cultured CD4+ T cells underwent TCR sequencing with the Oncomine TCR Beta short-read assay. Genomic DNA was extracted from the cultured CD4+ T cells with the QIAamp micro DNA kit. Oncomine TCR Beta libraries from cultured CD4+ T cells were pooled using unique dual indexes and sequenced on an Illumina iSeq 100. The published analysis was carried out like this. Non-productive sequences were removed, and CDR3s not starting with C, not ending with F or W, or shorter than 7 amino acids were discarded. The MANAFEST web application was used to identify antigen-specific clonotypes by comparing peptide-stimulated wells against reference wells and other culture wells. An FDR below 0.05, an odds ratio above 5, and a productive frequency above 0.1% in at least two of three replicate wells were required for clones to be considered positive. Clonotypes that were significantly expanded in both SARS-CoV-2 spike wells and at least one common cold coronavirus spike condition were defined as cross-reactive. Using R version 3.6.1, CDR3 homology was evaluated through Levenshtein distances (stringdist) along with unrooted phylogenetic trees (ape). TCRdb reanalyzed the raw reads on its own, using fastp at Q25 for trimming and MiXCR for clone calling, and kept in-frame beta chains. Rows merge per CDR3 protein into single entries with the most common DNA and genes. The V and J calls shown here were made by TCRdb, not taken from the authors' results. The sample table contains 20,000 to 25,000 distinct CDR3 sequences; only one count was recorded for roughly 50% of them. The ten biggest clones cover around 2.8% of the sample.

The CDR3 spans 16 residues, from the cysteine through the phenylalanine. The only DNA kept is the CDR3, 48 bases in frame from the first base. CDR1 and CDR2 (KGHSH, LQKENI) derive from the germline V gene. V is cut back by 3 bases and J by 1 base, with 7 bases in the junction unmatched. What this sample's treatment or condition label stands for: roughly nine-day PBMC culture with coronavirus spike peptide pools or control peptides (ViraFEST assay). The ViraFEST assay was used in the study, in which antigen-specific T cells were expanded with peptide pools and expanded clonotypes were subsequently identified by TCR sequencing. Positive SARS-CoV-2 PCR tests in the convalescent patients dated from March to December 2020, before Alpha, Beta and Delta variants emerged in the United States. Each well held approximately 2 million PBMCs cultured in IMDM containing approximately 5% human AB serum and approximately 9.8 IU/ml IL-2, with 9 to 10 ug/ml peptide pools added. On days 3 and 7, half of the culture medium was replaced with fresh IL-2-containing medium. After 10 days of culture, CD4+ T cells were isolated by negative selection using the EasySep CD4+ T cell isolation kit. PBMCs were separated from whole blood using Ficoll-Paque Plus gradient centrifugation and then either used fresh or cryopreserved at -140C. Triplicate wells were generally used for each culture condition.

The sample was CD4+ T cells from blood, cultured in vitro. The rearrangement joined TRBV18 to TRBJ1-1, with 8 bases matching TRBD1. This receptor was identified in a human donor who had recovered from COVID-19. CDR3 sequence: CASSPQQGGRNTEAFF. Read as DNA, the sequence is TGTGCCAGCTCACCCCAACAGGGGGGTAGGAACACTGAAGCTTTCTTT. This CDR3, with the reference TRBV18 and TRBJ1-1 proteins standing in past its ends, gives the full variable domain NAGVMQNPRHLVRRRGQEARLRCSPMKGHSHVYWYRQLPEEGLKFMVYLQKENIIDESGMPKERFSAEFPKEGPSILRIQQVVRGDSAAYFCASSPQQGGRNTEAFFGQGTRLTVV.